Here is one TCR beta chain with its context. Its target is unknown. These data are taken from a study of PD-1 blockade in classical Hodgkin lymphoma. With no exception, relapse followed autologous stem cell transplantation in all patients, and brentuximab vedotin exposure varied. Best response was recorded as complete response, partial response or progressive disease. TCRdb's table, derived via immunoSEQ multiplex PCR, lists solely in-frame clones and lacks some. The sample yields over 50,000 clones, 81% seen once. The study's findings and limits: Baseline diversity resembling that of newly diagnosed patients was seen in complete responders. By cycle point C4D1, TCR diversity had risen significantly in CD4+ cells (but not CD8+ cells).

This TCR derives from a human donor with classical Hodgkin lymphoma. The sample consisted of peripheral blood mononuclear cells (PBMCs), taken at baseline.

The CDR3 DNA follows: TGTGCCATCAGTGGGGGACAGGGGGCAGGGAACACTGAAGCTTTCTTT. It yields the protein CAISGGQGAGNTEAFF. The chain links TRBV10-3 to TRBJ1-1, with TRBD1 matching over 12 bases. From germline, CDR1 is ENHRY and CDR2 SYGVKD. The CDR3 consists of 16 residues. The V and J ends lost 4 bases and 1 base, in that order; junction bases with no gene match: 4.